These 13 T cell receptor beta chains share one sample of origin, sequenced in a study of cytomegalovirus exposure and HLA in healthy donors. The primer mix had 60 Vbeta and 13 Jbeta primers. TCRdb keeps only in-frame clones here, not all; method: immunoSEQ multiplex PCR. The data contain 90,000 to 150,000 clones, 80% of them singletons. The sequencing sample was made of PBMCs. The receptors here all came from a man in his fifties in good health and CMV-seronegative.

CDR3 coding DNA: TGTGCCAGTAGTATCCGGGACAGGAATCAGCCCCAGCATTTT. Protein: CASSIRDRNQPQHF. The chain couples TRBV19 to TRBJ1-5, with 8 positions matching TRBD1. Germline assignment: CDR1 LNHDA and CDR2 SQIVND (reference sequence). This CDR3 comprises 14 residues. V trimming: 3 bases; J trimming: 4 bases; junction bases outside the gene matches: 2.

This clone showed up just once. The chain carries TRBV5-1 and TRBJ2-2; 8 bases agree with TRBD2. This CDR3 comprises 16 residues. The V gene end was trimmed by 0 bases and the J gene end by 4 bases; junction bases not matched to a gene: 5. In germline, CDR1 is SGHRS, CDR2 YFSETQ. The CDR3 sequence: CASSLASSGGTGELFF. CDR3 DNA sequence: TGCGCCAGCAGCTTGGCTTCCAGCGGGGGCACCGGGGAGCTGTTTTTT.

The chain is built from TRBV6-5 and TRBJ2-1; 8 nucleotides align to TRBD1. The V and J ends lost 6 bases and 5 bases, in that order; junction bases with no gene match: 9. From germline, CDR1 is MNHEY and CDR2 SVGAGI. The CDR3 covers 15 residues. DNA for the CDR3: TGTGCCAGCAGATGGACAGGGATATCCCACAATGAGCAGTTCTTC. It encodes CASRWTGISHNEQFF.

The gene calls are TRBV29-1 and TRBJ1-1; 8 nucleotides agree with TRBD1. The CDR3 is 14 amino acids. J was trimmed by 0 bases and V by 5 bases; bases with no gene match: 5. Germline V lookup: CDR1 SQVTM, CDR2 ANQGSEA. This CDR3 is CSVQGAGMNTEAFF. CDR3 nucleotides: TGCAGCGTTCAGGGGGCGGGGATGAACACTGAAGCTTTCTTT.

V is TRBV6-1 and J is TRBJ1-2; a weak D match, TRBD1 (6 bases). With 6 bases removed from V and 4 bases from J, the gap between germline ends came to 15 bases. The germline V gene has CDR1 MNHNS and CDR2 SASEGT. CDR3 size: 14 residues. CDR3 region: CASRQGREVYGYTF. CDR3 bases: TGTGCCAGCAGACAGGGACGGGAAGTCTATGGCTACACCTTC.

The chain is built from TRBV29-1 and TRBJ2-4; D not resolved. The CDR3 is made up of 12 amino acids. V gave up 5 bases and J gave up 0 bases, with 5 bases separating them. Per the germline V gene, CDR1 is SQVTM and CDR2 is ANQGSEA. The CDR3 nucleotides read TGCAGCGTTAGAGTAGCCAAAAACATTCAGTACTTC. It specifies CSVRVAKNIQYF.

The V and J genes are TRBV4-1 and TRBJ2-3, with 8 bases that match TRBD2. The J segment lost 8 bases and the V segment lost 7 bases, leaving 5 bases of the junction unmatched. CDR1 is MGHRA and CDR2 is YSYEKL in the germline V gene. The CDR3 is 12 residues long. CDR3 residues: CASKAGVGTQYF. CDR3 coding DNA: TGCGCCAGCAAAGCGGGAGTGGGTACGCAGTATTTT.

The chain joins TRBV30 to TRBJ2-5; D is unresolved. Trimming removed 5 bases at V and 3 bases at J, with 4 bases between. CDR3 size: 10 residues. The germline V gene encodes CDR1 GTSNPN and CDR2 SVGIG (reference sequence). The CDR3 here is CAWSEETQYF. DNA for the CDR3: TGTGCCTGGTCTGAAGAGACCCAGTACTTC.

V usage is TRBV28 and J usage is TRBJ2-4, with a possible D match to TRBD2 (8 bases). Per germline, CDR1 MDHEN and CDR2 SYDVKM. CDR3 length: 15 residues. The V gene lost 5 bases and the J gene lost 9 bases, with 20 bases spanning the gap. CDR3 bases: TGTGCCAGCAGTCCCCCGGGAGGGGGCGGAATCATTCAGTACTTC. The encoded protein is CASSPPGGGGIIQYF.

The V call is TRBV5-4, the J call TRBJ1-1; D gene unclear. V was trimmed by 5 bases and J by 0 bases, leaving 14 bases between them. CDR3 size: 15 residues. CDR1 and CDR2 (germline): SGHNT, YYREEE (reference sequence). The CDR3 spells CASSEVRTLNTEAFF. CDR3 nucleotide sequence: TGTGCCAGCAGTGAGGTCAGAACCTTGAACACTGAAGCTTTCTTT.

This clone was observed a handful of times. The rearrangement joins TRBV27 to TRBJ2-5; 10 positions agree with TRBD1. Germline V gene data show CDR1 as MNHEY and CDR2 as SMNVEV (reference sequence). V was clipped by 6 bases and J by 5 bases; unmatched bases: 6. The CDR3 has 14 residues. As DNA, the CDR3 is TGTGCCAGCAGGCTCGGGACAGGGGCGGAGACCCAGTACTTC. Its protein is CASRLGTGAETQYF.

This clone was detected only a few times. V usage is TRBV5-1 and J usage is TRBJ2-1; 12 positions agree with TRBD1. V dropped 4 bases and J dropped 1; count of bases not matched to a gene: 3. Germline CDR1 reads SGHRS; CDR2 reads YFSETQ. This CDR3 spans 16 amino acids. DNA of the CDR3: TGCGCCAGCAGCCGGGGACAGGGGGCATCCTACAATGAGCAGTTCTTC. Translating gives CASSRGQGASYNEQFF.

This clone was found a few times. The chain carries TRBV6-4 and TRBJ1-4, with D perhaps TRBD1 (6 bases). The length of the CDR3 is 14 residues. In germline, CDR1 is MRHNA, CDR2 SNTAGT. V dropped 6 bases and J dropped 8 bases, with 16 bases sitting between them. The CDR3: CASSNRENREKLFF. CDR3 DNA: TGTGCCAGCAGCAACAGGGAGAATCGAGAAAAACTGTTTTTT.